The subject of this entry is one T cell receptor beta chain. This sample was included in a study of CD8+ T cells in alopecia areata. RNA, once extracted, was reverse transcribed into cDNA for use as the sequencing template. Assay: immunoSEQ multiplex PCR; the TCRdb copy retains only in-frame clones and omits some. The sample has some 180,000 clones, around 50% seen once. Cell sorting on a FACSAria was used to separate CD4+ and CD8+ T cells from the PBMCs. Sample: CD8+ T cells sorted from blood. The origin of this receptor is a human donor in good health.

Written as DNA, the CDR3 is TGTGCCAGCAGTGATCGAACCACAGATACGCAGTATTTT. This sequence encodes CASSDRTTDTQYF. J is TRBJ2-3 and V is TRBV6-1; no clear D. With 3 bases removed from V and 2 bases from J, the gap between germline ends came to 6 bases. CDR1 is MNHNS and CDR2 is SASEGT in the germline V gene. CDR3 length equals 13 residues.